In its sample, the clone carrying this T cell receptor (beta chain) was seen many times. Antigen unknown. The germline CDR1 and CDR2 sequences are SGHDT and YYEEEE. The CDR3 is made up of 13 amino acids. The trim removed 3 bases at V and 7 bases at J, leaving 3 bases unmatched. These data belong to a study of CD8+CD57+ T cells in acquired aplastic anemia. Study as a whole: DNA per sorted CD4+ or CD8+ sample ranged roughly 0.19 to 30 ug, averaging about 3 ug. Findings and caveats of the study: Overlap between patients and controls comprised about 28 CD8+ CDR3 sequences. For CD8+ Simpson's diversity, patients and controls showed no significant difference.

TCR beta VDJ and CDR3 profiles were obtained from a genomic DNA template. TCRdb reprocessed the reads via MiXCR and lists one record per CDR3 protein. Found here are hundreds of thousands of distinct CDR3 sequences, 45% to 70% of them singletons; the top ten hold 7% to 9%. The source is a human donor with severe aplastic anemia or a healthy control (not recorded which). This chain connects TRBV5-6 to TRBJ2-1; 8 bases fit TRBD2. The sequenced sample consisted of sorted CD4+, CD8+, or CD8+CD57+ T cells (not recorded which) from PBMCs. The CDR3 coding sequence is TGTGCCAGCAGCTCCGGACTAGCTAATGAGCAGTTCTTC. This sequence encodes CASSSGLANEQFF.